What follows describes a single T cell receptor (beta chain). Its specificity is not known. Repertoires were generated with immunoSEQ multiplex PCR, while TCRdb's copy carries only in-frame clones and drops some. The sample records over 300,000 clones, 80% to 90% being singletons. The data stem from a study of Ad26.COV2.S vaccination and SARS-CoV-2 variants. About the research overall: Intramuscular Ad26.COV2.S doses were given once or twice, 56 days apart. Whole-study findings and limits: People who got the vaccine had more spike-specific TCR breadth than people who got placebo. Whether participants received vaccine or placebo, their non-spike TCR breadth was similar. Measures of TCR breadth and depth may have fallen short of total T cell responses.

Treatment given: roughly 18 received Ad26.COV2.S at low or high dose, single or two shots; roughly five received placebo; per-sample allocation not given. Day 63 following the first vaccine or placebo injection was when the samples were taken. The length of the CDR3 is 17 residues. CDR1 and CDR2 (germline): SGHNT, YENEEA. V was trimmed by 1 base and J by 1 base, leaving 16 bases between them. Sequenced material: peripheral blood, taken in a trial of Ad26.COV2.S vaccine versus placebo. This receptor was obtained from a person aged 18 to 65 who received the Ad26.COV2.S COVID-19 vaccine or a placebo. This chain joins TRBV11-3 and TRBJ1-1, with D maybe TRBD1 (6 bases). CDR3 protein: CASSLGGAGLRNTEAFF. The DNA of the CDR3 is TGTGCCAGCAGCTTAGGGGGGGCAGGGCTGAGGAACACTGAAGCTTTCTTT.